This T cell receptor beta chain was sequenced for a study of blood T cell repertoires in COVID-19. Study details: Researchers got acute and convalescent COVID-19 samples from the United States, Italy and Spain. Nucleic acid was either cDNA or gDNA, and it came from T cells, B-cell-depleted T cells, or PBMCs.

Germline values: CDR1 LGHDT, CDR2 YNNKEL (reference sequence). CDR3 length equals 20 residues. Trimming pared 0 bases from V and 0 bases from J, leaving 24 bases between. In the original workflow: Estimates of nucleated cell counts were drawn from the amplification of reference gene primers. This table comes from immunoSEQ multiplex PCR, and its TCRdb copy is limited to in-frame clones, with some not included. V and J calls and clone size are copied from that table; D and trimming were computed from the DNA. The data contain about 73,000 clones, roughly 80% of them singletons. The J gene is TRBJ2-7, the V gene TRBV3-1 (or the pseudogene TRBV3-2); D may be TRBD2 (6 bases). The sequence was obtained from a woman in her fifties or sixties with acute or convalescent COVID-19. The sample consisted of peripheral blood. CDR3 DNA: TGTGCCAGCAGCCAAGATCTTCCGGCAGCGGGCGGGGCAAGCTCCTACGAGCAGTACTTC. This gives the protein CASSQDLPAAGGASSYEQYF.